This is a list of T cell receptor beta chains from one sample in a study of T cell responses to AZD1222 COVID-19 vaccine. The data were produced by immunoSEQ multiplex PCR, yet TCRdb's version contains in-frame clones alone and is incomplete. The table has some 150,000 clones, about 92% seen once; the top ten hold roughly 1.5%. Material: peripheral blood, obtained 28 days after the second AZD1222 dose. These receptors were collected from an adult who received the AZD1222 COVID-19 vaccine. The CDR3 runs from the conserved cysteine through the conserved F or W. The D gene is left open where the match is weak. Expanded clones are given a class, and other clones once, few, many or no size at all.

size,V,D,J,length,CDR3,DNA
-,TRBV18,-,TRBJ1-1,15,CASSPGGGRRTEAFF,TGTGCCAGCTCACCAGGAGGGGGAAGGAGGACTGAAGCTTTCTTT
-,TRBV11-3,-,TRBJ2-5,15,CASSLEGGTQETQYF,TGTGCCAGCAGCTTAGAAGGTGGAACGCAAGAGACCCAGTACTTC
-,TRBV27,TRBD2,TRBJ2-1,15,CASSWELASYNEQFF,TGTGCCAGCAGTTGGGAACTAGCGTCATACAATGAGCAGTTCTTC
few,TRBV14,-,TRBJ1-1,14,CASSQERGSTEAFF,TGTGCCAGCAGCCAAGAGAGGGGAAGCACTGAAGCTTTCTTT
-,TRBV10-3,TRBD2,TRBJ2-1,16,CAISGTSGGNYNEQFF,TGTGCCATCAGCGGGACTAGCGGCGGAAACTACAATGAGCAGTTCTTC
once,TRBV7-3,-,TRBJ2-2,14,CASSLGPEAGELFF,TGTGCCAGCAGCTTAGGGCCTGAGGCCGGGGAGCTGTTTTTT
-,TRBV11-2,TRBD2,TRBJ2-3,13,CASSLEGGGTQYF,TGTGCCAGCAGCCTCGAAGGCGGGGGGACGCAGTATTTT
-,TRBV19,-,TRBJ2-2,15,CASSIVAAPPGELFF,TGTGCCAGTAGTATAGTGGCAGCCCCTCCCGGGGAGCTGTTTTTT
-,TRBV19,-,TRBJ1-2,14,CASSIVGGRDGYTF,TGTGCCAGTAGTATAGTGGGGGGAAGAGATGGCTACACCTTC
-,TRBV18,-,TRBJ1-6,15,CASSPEQSRNSPLHF,TGTGCCAGCTCACCAGAACAGAGCCGTAATTCACCCCTCCACTTT
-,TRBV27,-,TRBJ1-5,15,CASSLKPVSNQPQHF,TGTGCCAGCAGTTTAAAACCGGTCAGCAATCAGCCCCAGCATTTT
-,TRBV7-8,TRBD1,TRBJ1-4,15,CASSRFQGANEKLFF,TGTGCCAGCAGCCGTTTCCAGGGGGCTAATGAAAAACTGTTTTTT
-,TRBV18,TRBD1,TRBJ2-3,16,CASSPRQGALTDTQYF,TGTGCCAGCTCACCCCGGCAGGGGGCTTTGACAGATACGCAGTATTTT
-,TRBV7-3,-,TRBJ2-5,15,CASSPSSGRRETQYF,TGTGCCAGCAGCCCGTCCTCGGGGCGCAGAGAGACCCAGTACTTC
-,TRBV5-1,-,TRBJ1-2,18,CASSSTVYQGIANYGYTF,TGCGCCAGCAGCTCTACGGTGTACCAGGGGATTGCTAACTATGGCTACACCTTC
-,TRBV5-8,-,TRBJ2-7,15,CASSRPGYTPYEQYF,TGTGCCAGCAGCCGTCCCGGGTACACGCCCTACGAGCAGTACTTC
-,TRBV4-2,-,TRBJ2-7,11,CASSQDYEQYF,TGTGCCAGCAGCCAAGACTACGAGCAGTACTTC
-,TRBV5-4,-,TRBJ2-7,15,CASSLGGSSSYEQYF,TGTGCCAGCAGCTTGGGCGGGTCTAGCTCCTACGAGCAGTACTTC
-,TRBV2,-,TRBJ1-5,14,CASRDRTGNQPQHF,TGTGCCAGCCGCGACAGGACGGGAAATCAGCCCCAGCATTTT
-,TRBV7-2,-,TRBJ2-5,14,CASSLNQGAETQYF,TGTGCCAGCAGCTTAAACCAAGGCGCGGAGACCCAGTACTTC
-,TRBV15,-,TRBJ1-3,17,CATSRVKGPLSGNTIYF,TGTGCCACCAGCAGAGTGAAGGGTCCTCTCTCTGGAAACACCATATATTTT
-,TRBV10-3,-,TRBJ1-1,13,CAISALLNTEAFF,TGTGCCATCAGTGCTCTCTTGAACACTGAAGCTTTCTTT
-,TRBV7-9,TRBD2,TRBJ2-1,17,CASSRTSGSFLGNEQFF,TGTGCCAGCAGCCGTACTAGCGGGAGTTTTCTAGGCAATGAGCAGTTCTTC
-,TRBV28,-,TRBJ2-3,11,CASSTGDTQYF,TGTGCCAGCAGCACGGGAGATACGCAGTATTTT
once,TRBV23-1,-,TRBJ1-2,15,CASNGSPWGLYGYTF,TGCGCCAGCAATGGGTCCCCATGGGGACTTTATGGCTACACCTTC
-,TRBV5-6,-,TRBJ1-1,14,CASSLTGGPREAFF,TGTGCCAGCAGCTTGACGGGGGGACCCAGGGAGGCTTTCTTT
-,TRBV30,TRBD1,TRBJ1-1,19,CAWTTTSTGGLTLNTEAFF,TGTGCCTGGACGACCACTTCCACAGGGGGCCTTACCCTGAACACTGAAGCTTTCTTT
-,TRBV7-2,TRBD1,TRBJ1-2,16,CASSLGRDRVYYGYTF,TGTGCCAGCAGCTTGGGCCGGGACAGGGTTTACTATGGCTACACCTTC
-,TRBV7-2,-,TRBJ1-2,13,CASSSTVGYGYTF,TGTGCCAGCAGCTCGACAGTGGGGTATGGCTACACCTTC
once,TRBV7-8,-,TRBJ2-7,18,CASSLVPWGRQGYYEQYF,TGTGCCAGCAGCTTAGTGCCGTGGGGAAGGCAGGGGTACTACGAGCAGTACTTC
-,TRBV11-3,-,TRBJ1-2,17,CASSFWTADSPNYGYTF,TGTGCCAGCAGCTTTTGGACAGCTGATTCACCTAACTATGGCTACACCTTC
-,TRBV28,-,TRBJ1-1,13,CASSWAQNTEAFF,TGTGCCAGCAGTTGGGCCCAGAACACTGAAGCTTTCTTT
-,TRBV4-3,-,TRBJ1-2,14,CASSQDRTDYGYTF,TGCGCCAGCAGCCAAGATCGAACAGACTATGGCTACACCTTC
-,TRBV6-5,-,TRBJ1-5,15,CASSYSGAGDQPQHF,TGTGCCAGCAGTTACTCGGGGGCAGGGGATCAGCCCCAGCATTTT
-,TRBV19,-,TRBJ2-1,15,CASSKGTIFYNEQFF,TGTGCCAGTAGTAAGGGGACAATTTTCTACAATGAGCAGTTCTTC
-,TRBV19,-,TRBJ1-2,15,CASSMGRERNYGYTF,TGTGCCAGTAGTATGGGACGGGAGAGAAACTATGGCTACACCTTC
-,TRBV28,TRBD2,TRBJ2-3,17,CASSGLAGGRGTDTQYF,TGTGCCAGCAGCGGACTAGCGGGAGGGAGAGGCACAGATACGCAGTATTTT
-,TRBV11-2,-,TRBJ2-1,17,CASSSTGASASYNEQFF,TGTGCCAGCAGCTCAACCGGGGCTAGCGCCTCCTACAATGAGCAGTTCTTC
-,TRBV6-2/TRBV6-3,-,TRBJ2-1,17,CASSYSLAGRKNNEQFF,TGTGCCAGCAGTTACTCGCTCGCGGGACGCAAAAACAATGAGCAGTTCTTC
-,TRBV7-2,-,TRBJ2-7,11,CASSLYYEQYF,TGTGCCAGCAGCTTATACTACGAGCAGTACTTC
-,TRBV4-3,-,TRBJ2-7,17,CASSQDLEGSWDYEQYF,TGCGCCAGCAGCCAAGATCTGGAGGGATCGTGGGACTACGAGCAGTACTTC
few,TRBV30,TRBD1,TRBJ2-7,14,CAWNLGQGRGEQYF,TGTGCCTGGAACCTAGGACAGGGGCGGGGAGAGCAGTACTTC
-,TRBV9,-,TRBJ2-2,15,CASSPRDGNTGELFF,TGTGCCAGCAGCCCCCGGGACGGTAACACCGGGGAGCTGTTTTTT
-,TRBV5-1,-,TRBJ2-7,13,CASRTGPTYEQYF,TGCGCCAGCAGGACGGGCCCGACCTACGAGCAGTACTTC
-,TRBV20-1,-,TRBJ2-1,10,CSAERNEQFF,TGCAGTGCTGAACGCAATGAGCAGTTCTTC
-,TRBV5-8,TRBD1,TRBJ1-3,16,CASSSGTAFSGNTIYF,TGTGCCAGCAGCTCCGGGACAGCATTCTCTGGAAACACCATATATTTT
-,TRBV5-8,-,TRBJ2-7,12,CASSLRPGPQYF,TGTGCCAGCAGCTTGCGCCCAGGGCCCCAGTACTTC
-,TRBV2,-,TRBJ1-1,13,CASSRQENTEAFF,TGTGCCAGCAGCCGACAGGAGAACACTGAAGCTTTCTTT
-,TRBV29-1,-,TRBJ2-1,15,CSVVFFEAGNNEQFF,TGCAGCGTTGTATTCTTTGAGGCGGGGAACAATGAGCAGTTCTTC
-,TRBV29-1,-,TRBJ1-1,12,CSVGGAGAEAFF,TGCAGCGTGGGCGGGGCGGGGGCTGAAGCTTTCTTT
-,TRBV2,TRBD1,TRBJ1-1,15,CASSDRGVPDTEAFF,TGTGCCAGCAGCGACAGGGGCGTGCCGGACACTGAAGCTTTCTTT
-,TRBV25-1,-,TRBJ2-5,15,CASSEPRRNQETQYF,TGTGCCAGCAGTGAACCCCGCCGTAACCAAGAGACCCAGTACTTC
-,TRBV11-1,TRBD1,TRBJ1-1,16,CASSQGQGLWNTEAFF,TGTGCCAGCAGCCAGGGACAGGGGTTATGGAACACTGAAGCTTTCTTT
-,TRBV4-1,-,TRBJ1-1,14,CASSSLGLNTEAFF,TGCGCCAGCAGCTCCCTCGGACTGAACACTGAAGCTTTCTTT
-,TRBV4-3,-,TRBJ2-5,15,CASSQDRVGVQTQYF,TGCGCCAGCAGCCAAGATCGGGTAGGGGTGCAGACCCAGTACTTC
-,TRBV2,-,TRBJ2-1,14,CASSRDSLGNEQFF,TGTGCCAGCAGTCGGGACTCCCTAGGGAATGAGCAGTTCTTC
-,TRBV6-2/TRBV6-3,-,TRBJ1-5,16,CASSYPELRSNQPQHF,TGTGCCAGCAGTTACCCGGAACTACGTAGCAATCAGCCCCAGCATTTT
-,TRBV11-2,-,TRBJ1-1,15,CASSLDNAGGASAFF,TGTGCCAGCAGCTTAGATAATGCGGGGGGCGCTTCTGCTTTCTTT
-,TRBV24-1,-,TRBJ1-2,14,CATSDAEESDGYTF,TGTGCCACCAGTGATGCGGAGGAGTCCGATGGCTACACCTTC